This T cell receptor beta chain was sequenced during a study of cytomegalovirus exposure and HLA in healthy donors. Study results and caveats: TCR beta chain V- and J-gene trimming was linked, in a later analysis, to a missense variant in DCLRE1C.

The PCR was carried out with 60 Vbeta primers and 13 Jbeta primers. Sequencing was performed with immunoSEQ multiplex PCR; in TCRdb, only in-frame clones are kept and a portion is missing. The table lists tens of thousands of clones. A remark on this clone: The antigen is unknown.

This clonotype originated in a woman in her twenties or thirties in good health and CMV-seropositive. Sequences were obtained from PBMCs.

The CDR3 sequence: CASSPRGGPTGELFF. The CDR3 DNA reads TGTGCCAGCAGCCCACGGGGAGGTCCCACCGGGGAGCTGTTTTTT. The rearrangement uses TRBV7-6 and TRBJ2-2, with TRBD2 as a possible D gene (6 bases). This CDR3 comprises 15 residues. Trimming removed 5 bases from V and 4 bases from J, with 14 bases in between. CDR1 and CDR2 from the germline V gene are SGHVS and FNYEAQ.